What follows are 29 T cell receptor beta chains derived from one specimen sequenced in a study of T cell changes during pregnancy in multiple sclerosis. Sequenced by immunoSEQ multiplex PCR; TCRdb stores in-frame clones only, minus some. The table has roughly 40,000 clones, around 90% seen once. The sequencing here drew on CD4+ T cells from peripheral blood mononuclear cells, taken in the third trimester of pregnancy. The receptors shown here come from a female donor with multiple sclerosis, enrolled in a pregnancy study.

V is TRBV7-2 and J is TRBJ2-3, with D perhaps TRBD1 (5 bases). Per germline, CDR1 SGHTA and CDR2 FQGNSA. The length of the CDR3 is 14 residues. V dropped 8 bases and J dropped 0 bases, with 12 bases sitting between them. CDR3 in DNA: TGTGCCAGCGCGTCAGGGCAGAGCACAGATACGCAGTATTTT. It specifies CASASGQSTDTQYF.

This clone was seen a handful of times. The chain employs TRBV19 and TRBJ1-5, with 10 bases aligning to TRBD1. CDR1 LNHDA and CDR2 SQIVND come from the germline V gene (reference sequence). This CDR3 region has 16 residues. Trimming at V came to 6 bases and at J to 6 bases, leaving 11 bases not matched to a gene. The CDR3, as DNA: TGTGCCAGTAGCCCATGGGACAGGGGAGTTGGTCAGCCCCAGCATTTT. Its protein product is CASSPWDRGVGQPQHF.

The rearrangement uses TRBV7-2 and TRBJ1-1; possibly TRBD1 for D (6 bases). V shed 2 bases and J shed 5 bases, with 18 bases lying between them. CDR3 size: 16 residues. Germline CDR1 is SGHTA and CDR2 is FQGNSA. CDR3 sequence reads: CASSLRPRGGGTEAFF. CDR3 DNA: TGTGCCAGCAGCTTAAGGCCCAGGGGAGGGGGGACTGAAGCTTTCTTT. The full variable domain, completed using reference TRBV7-2 and TRBJ1-1, is GAGVSQSPSNKVTEKGKDVELRCDPISGHTALYWYRQSLGQGLEFLIYFQGNSAPDKSGLPSDRFSAERTGGSVSTLTIQRTQQEDSAVYLCASSLRPRGGGTEAFFGQGTRLTVV.

This clone was recorded only once. This chain joins TRBV4-3 and TRBJ1-2, with D maybe TRBD1 (6 bases). From germline, CDR1 is LGHNA and CDR2 YSLEER. The ends were cut back, 3 bases at V and 3 bases at J, with 14 bases in the middle. The CDR3 is 15 amino acids. The CDR3 DNA reads as TGCGCCAGCAGCCAGGATCAGGGGTCGGACTATGGCTACACCTTC. Its translation: CASSQDQGSDYGYTF.

The V call is TRBV9, the J call TRBJ2-5; 15 nucleotides match TRBD2. J was trimmed by 5 bases and V by 2 bases; bases with no gene match: 1. This CDR3 comprises 15 residues. Per germline, CDR1 SGDLS and CDR2 YYNGEE. The CDR3 reads CASSVGLAGGETQYF. CDR3 DNA sequence: TGTGCCAGCAGCGTCGGACTAGCGGGAGGGGAGACCCAGTACTTC. The full variable domain, in which reference TRBV9 and TRBJ2-5 provide the parts outside the CDR3, is DSGVTQTPKHLITATGQRVTLRCSPRSGDLSVYWYQQSLDQGLQFLIQYYNGEERAKGNILERFSAQQFPDLHSELNLSSLELGDSALYFCASSVGLAGGETQYFGPGTRLLVL.

The rearrangement joins TRBV15 to TRBJ1-6; 7 bases line up with TRBD1. The CDR3 covers 15 residues. V shed 0 bases and J 7 bases; nucleotides not matched to a gene: 3. Germline V gives CDR1 LNHNV, CDR2 YYDKDF (reference sequence). The CDR3 DNA reads as TGTGCCACCAGCAGAGAAGACAGGGTCAATTCACCCCTCCACTTT. Protein sequence: CATSREDRVNSPLHF.

The rearrangement links TRBV6-1 to TRBJ1-1; no reliable D call. The CDR3 sequence is 14 residues long. Germline assignment: CDR1 MNHNS and CDR2 SASEGT. Trimming stripped 1 base from V and 6 bases from J, with 12 bases between. The CDR3 DNA sequence: TGTGCCAGCAGTGAAGTTCGGCGAGGCGCTGAAGCTTTCTTT. Translated, it gives CASSEVRRGAEAFF.

The genes are TRBV5-1 and TRBJ2-7; 9 nucleotides agree with TRBD2. J gave up 5 bases and V 0 bases, and 12 bases lay outside the gene matches. There are 17 residues in the CDR3. Germline V gene data show CDR1 as SGHRS and CDR2 as YFSETQ. The CDR3 nucleotides are TGCGCCAGCAGCTTGGCCGGGACTAGCCGAGACGCCCACGAGCAGTACTTC. It yields the protein CASSLAGTSRDAHEQYF.

The chain joins TRBV7-8 to TRBJ1-4, with D unclear. V was cut by 4 bases and J by 2 bases, with 23 bases left in between. The CDR3 totals 19 residues. Germline V lookup: CDR1 SGHVS, CDR2 FQNEAQ. CDR3 nucleotide sequence: TGTGCCAGCAGCTCCAAACTGTCCCGCCATCATACGACTAATGAAAAACTGTTTTTT. It is translated as CASSSKLSRHHTTNEKLFF.

This clone has only one observation. V and J are TRBV12-5 and TRBJ2-7; no clear D gene. The germline V gene encodes CDR1 LGHNT and CDR2 FRNRAP. Trimming left V 7 bases short and J 6 bases short, with 13 bases between. The CDR3 spans 12 residues. The CDR3 loop reads CASALLDLEQYF. The DNA for the CDR3 is TGTGCTAGTGCACTACTTGACCTCGAGCAGTACTTC.

V usage is TRBV19 and J usage is TRBJ1-1; 7 nucleotides align to TRBD1. J gave up 6 bases and V 5 bases, and 12 bases lay outside the gene matches. This CDR3 has 15 residues. Germline lookup yields CDR1 LNHDA and CDR2 SQIVND (reference sequence). CDR3 loop: CASSRTGGGSAEAFF. In DNA form, the CDR3 reads TGTGCCAGTAGTCGGACAGGCGGAGGGTCCGCTGAAGCTTTCTTT.

The chain has TRBV19 and TRBJ2-5; 13 positions agree with TRBD2. Germline-derived CDR1 and CDR2 are LNHDA and SQIVND (reference sequence). J lost 5 bases, V lost 7 bases, and 16 bases had no gene match. This CDR3 has 18 residues. The CDR3 loop is CASTPDRLAGGLGETQYF. The CDR3 DNA reads as TGTGCCAGTACACCAGACCGACTAGCGGGAGGATTGGGGGAGACCCAGTACTTC.

The CDR3 nucleotides read TGCGCCAGCAGCTTTCCAGGGAGCACAGATACGCAGTATTTT. This gives the protein CASSFPGSTDTQYF. This rearrangement joins TRBV5-1 to TRBJ2-3, with a tentative D call TRBD1 (5 bases). The CDR3 sequence is 14 residues long. Trimming pared 2 bases from V and 0 bases from J, leaving 7 bases between. Germline-derived CDR1 and CDR2 are SGHRS and YFSETQ. The variable domain in full, completed from reference TRBV5-1 and TRBJ2-3, reads KAGVTQTPRYLIKTRGQQVTLSCSPISGHRSVSWYQQTPGQGLQFLFEYFSETQRNKGNFPGRFSGRQFSNSRSEMNVSTLELGDSALYLCASSFPGSTDTQYFGPGTRLTVL.

J is TRBJ1-1 and V is TRBV11-2; 11 bases line up with TRBD1. The ends lost 5 bases at V and 4 bases at J; junction bases unmatched: 9. The germline V gene encodes CDR1 SGHAT and CDR2 FQNNGV. CDR3 length: 16 residues. Here the CDR3 reads CASSPLPGQGVTEAFF. As DNA, the CDR3 is TGTGCCAGCAGCCCGTTACCGGGACAGGGGGTCACTGAAGCTTTCTTT.

The chain couples TRBV19 to TRBJ1-2; D is possibly TRBD1 (5 bases). Germline V gene lookup returns CDR1 LNHDA and CDR2 SQIVND (reference sequence). Trimming stripped 4 bases from V and 0 bases from J, with 9 bases between. The CDR3 has 14 amino acids. CDR3 sequence: CASSRDLTNYGYTF. CDR3 DNA sequence: TGTGCCAGTAGTAGGGACTTAACTAACTATGGCTACACCTTC.

DNA for the CDR3: TGTGCCAGCAGTTACTCAGACAGGGGGCAACAGCCCCAGCATTTT. Translation: CASSYSDRGQQPQHF. The gene calls are TRBV6-6 and TRBJ1-5, with 10 bases matching TRBD1. This CDR3 spans 15 amino acids. The germline V gene has CDR1 MNHNY and CDR2 SVGAGI (reference sequence). The J segment lost 7 bases and the V segment lost 0 bases, leaving 3 bases of the junction unmatched.

The chain uses TRBV2 and TRBJ1-2; D is uncertain. Germline V gene sequence: CDR1 SNHLY, CDR2 FYNNEI. Deletions cut 4 bases from V and 4 bases from J, with 7 bases between. The CDR3 runs to 12 residues. The CDR3 DNA reads TGTGCCAGCAGTGCAGTGTCCTATGGCTACACCTTC. Translating it yields CASSAVSYGYTF.

The chain has TRBV7-9 and TRBJ1-3; D gene uncertain. This CDR3 is 11 amino acids long. Trimming took off 4 bases at V and 7 bases at J, with 5 bases between the two ends. Per the germline V gene, CDR1 is SEHNR and CDR2 is FQNEAQ (reference sequence). The CDR3 DNA is TGTGCCAGCAGCTCCGCGAACACCATATATTTT. It translates to CASSSANTIYF.

The chain recombines TRBV4-1 with TRBJ2-1; 9 positions agree with TRBD2. V lost 4 bases to trimming and J lost 8 bases; unmatched junction nucleotides: 15. Germline values: CDR1 MGHRA, CDR2 YSYEKL. The CDR3 runs 17 residues. CDR3 amino acids: CASSPIYTAGGVDEQFF. CDR3 nucleotide sequence: TGCGCCAGCAGCCCTATTTATACAGCGGGAGGTGTAGATGAGCAGTTCTTC.

The chain recombines TRBV6-6 with TRBJ2-1; TRBD2 aligns across 7 bases. CDR1 MNHNY and CDR2 SVGAGI come from the germline V gene (reference sequence). J was trimmed by 0 bases and V by 6 bases; bases with no gene match: 8. The CDR3 runs to 16 residues. The CDR3 here is CASRLKAGSSYNEQFF. The CDR3 coding sequence is TGTGCCAGCAGACTAAAAGCGGGGAGCTCCTACAATGAGCAGTTCTTC.

This chain links TRBV2 with TRBJ2-5, with 10 bases fitting TRBD1. Losses at the gene ends were 8 bases for V and 3 bases for J; bases not matched to a gene: 9. The CDR3 is made up of 15 amino acids. Germline V lookup: CDR1 SNHLY, CDR2 FYNNEI. The CDR3 is CASPTDRGIKETQYF. CDR3 bases: TGTGCCAGCCCCACGGACAGGGGGATAAAAGAGACCCAGTACTTC.

This clone turned up a few times. V is TRBV7-8 and J is TRBJ2-1, with 9 bases identical to TRBD2. This CDR3 has 16 amino acids. Germline assignment: CDR1 SGHVS and CDR2 FQNEAQ. With V trimmed by 6 bases and J by 6 bases, 12 bases remained unmatched. The CDR3 protein is CASSTELGGRANEQFF. The DNA of the CDR3 is TGTGCCAGCAGTACCGAGCTGGGCGGGAGGGCCAATGAGCAGTTCTTC.

This chain joins TRBV28 and TRBJ1-5; 9 nucleotides agree with TRBD1. The ends lost 5 bases at V and 2 bases at J; junction bases unmatched: 1. The CDR3 loop spans 14 amino acids. CDR1 and CDR2 (germline): MDHEN, SYDVKM. The CDR3, as DNA: TGTGCCAGCAGTACAGGGGGCGGCAATCAGCCCCAGCATTTT. Protein product: CASSTGGGNQPQHF.

The chain carries TRBV11-2 and TRBJ2-3; 8 bases match TRBD2. V lost 4 bases, J lost 3 bases, and 6 bases stayed unmatched. Per germline, CDR1 SGHAT and CDR2 FQNNGV. The CDR3 has 15 residues. CDR3 nucleotides: TGTGCCAGCAGCTCCGGGGGGGGGTTGACAGATACGCAGTATTTT. It encodes CASSSGGGLTDTQYF.

In this sample, this clone turned up once. This sequence joins TRBV10-2 and TRBJ2-2, with 8 bases identical to TRBD2. The CDR3 is made up of 14 amino acids. Trimming at V came to 7 bases and at J to 1 base, leaving 2 bases not matched to a gene. Looked up from germline, CDR1 is WSHSY and CDR2 is SAAADI. The CDR3 DNA reads as TGCGCCAGCACAACTAGCGGGAACACCGGGGAGCTGTTTTTT. This translates into CASTTSGNTGELFF.

This clone was seen just once. The V call is TRBV27, the J call TRBJ1-1; 8 bases line up with TRBD1. The CDR3 extends over 15 amino acids. J gave up 4 bases and V 4 bases, and 8 bases lay outside the gene matches. Germline assignment: CDR1 MNHEY and CDR2 SMNVEV (reference sequence). The CDR3 coding sequence is TGTGCCAGCAGTTCGGCATGGACAGGGAGCACTGAAGCTTTCTTT. Translating it yields CASSSAWTGSTEAFF.

This chain uses TRBV6-5 with TRBJ1-1, with no clear D. The CDR3 sequence is 13 residues long. The V and J ends lost 2 bases and 4 bases respectively, with 8 bases between them. Looked up from germline, CDR1 is MNHEY and CDR2 is SVGAGI. CDR3 sequence (DNA): TGTGCCAGCAGTTACCCCGCGGGCACTGAAGCTTTCTTT. This gives the protein CASSYPAGTEAFF.

CDR3 in amino acids: CSVETTGADTQYF. The CDR3 DNA follows: TGCAGCGTTGAAACGACAGGGGCAGATACGCAGTATTTT. The chain employs TRBV29-1 and TRBJ2-3; 8 bases fit TRBD1. With V trimmed by 2 bases and J by 4 bases, 2 bases remained unmatched. This CDR3 spans 13 amino acids. CDR1 is SQVTM and CDR2 is ANQGSEA in the germline V gene.

The J gene is TRBJ2-2, the V gene TRBV5-1; D may be TRBD2 (6 bases). CDR1 and CDR2 (germline): SGHRS, YFSETQ. The CDR3 is 15 amino acids. Trimming cost V 0 bases and J 6 bases, with 12 bases left between them. CDR3 nucleotides: TGCGCCAGCAGCTTGGCCGGGAGTATCCCCGGGGAGCTGTTTTTT. Protein sequence: CASSLAGSIPGELFF. The full variable domain, in which reference TRBV5-1 and TRBJ2-2 provide the parts outside the CDR3, is KAGVTQTPRYLIKTRGQQVTLSCSPISGHRSVSWYQQTPGQGLQFLFEYFSETQRNKGNFPGRFSGRQFSNSRSEMNVSTLELGDSALYLCASSLAGSIPGELFFGEGSRLTVL.